The clone carrying this T cell receptor beta chain showed up just a few times. The junction departs from germline at one end; a sequencing error may be responsible. These data belong to a study of regulatory T cells in long-lasting Graves disease. CDR1 is MNHEY and CDR2 is SVGEGT in the germline V gene. The CDR3 covers 13 residues. Specified time point: persistent/refractory GD, antithyroid drugs over 5 years with positive TRAb. From PBMCs, RNA was extracted and then used to make the TCR library. HTBI primers from iRepertoire and Arm-PCR of CDR3 regions yielded the TCR beta libraries. MiXCR, run by TCRdb on the multiplex PCR reads, gives a single entry per CDR3 protein. The sample shows approximately 500,000 distinct CDR3 sequences, about 22% of them seen only once.

The receptor was derived from a female donor with Graves disease. The J gene is TRBJ2-7, the V gene TRBV6-2 or TRBV6-3, with TRBD1 as a possible D gene (7 bases). Sequencing used peripheral blood mononuclear cells (PBMCs), obtained when the disease was refractory, from a patient treated with antithyroid drugs. The CDR3 protein is CASTNGGGDYSRF. The DNA for the CDR3 is TGTGCCAGCACAAACGGAGGGGGCGATTACTCTCGCTTC.